The sequence of this T cell receptor beta chain was determined in a study of shared clonotypes between healthy human individuals. TCRdb's table, derived via immunoSEQ multiplex PCR, lists solely in-frame clones and lacks some. This sample has around 1,000,000 clones, with approximately 75% found just once. Germline values: CDR1 MDHEN, CDR2 SYDVKM. The length of the CDR3 is 12 residues. Trimming removed 6 bases from V and 13 bases from J, with 18 bases in between. Sequenced: memory CD4+ T cells from PBMCs. This sample's subset: CD45RA-negative fraction. The rearrangement joins TRBV28 to TRBJ1-1, with a possible D match to TRBD1 (5 bases). The sequence was collected from a man aged 18 to 30 in good health. Some clones in this sample may be carry-over from other donors' samples. CDR3: CASSYGGWGGFF. The CDR3, as DNA: TGTGCCAGCAGCTACGGTGGGTGGGGGGGTTTCTTT.